This T cell receptor (beta chain) was captured by sequencing in a study of blood T cell repertoires in COVID-19. The cohort comprised adults aged 18 to 89 years residing in under 30 US areas. Cohorts were assigned according to the clinical history that participants reported. CDR3 length: 13 amino acids. Germline CDR1 is SGHTA and CDR2 is FQGTGA. Trimming pared 5 bases from V and 6 bases from J, leaving 14 bases between. Profiling relied on immunoSEQ multiplex PCR, and the TCRdb table lists in-frame clones only, not all of them. The sample includes approximately 230,000 clones, approximately 86% of them seen just once.

The sequenced material came from PBMCs or T cells enriched from blood (not recorded which). The gene calls are TRBV7-3 and TRBJ2-7; a possible D gene is TRBD1 (7 bases). The TCR comes from a woman aged 50 to 60 with acute COVID-19. In DNA, the CDR3 is TGTGCCAGCAGCCTTGGGCAGGGGGGCGAGCAGTACTTC. Its translation is CASSLGQGGEQYF. Full variable domain (rest looked up from reference TRBV7-3 and TRBJ2-7): GAGVSQTPSNKVTEKGKYVELRCDPISGHTALYWYRQSLGQGPEFLIYFQGTGAADDSGLPNDRFFAVRPEGSVSTLKIQRTERGDSAVYLCASSLGQGGEQYFGPGTRLTVT.